This passage covers 29 T cell receptor beta chains from one sample sequenced in a study of T cells expressing NK-cell markers. TCRdb re-analyzed the 5' RACE reads; it lists each CDR3 protein once, without DNA. The sample table sets out some 500,000 distinct CDR3 sequences. Sequencing used blood T cells: a sorted CD56 or NKG2C T cell subset, CD4+ or CD8+ T cells, or bulk PBMC T cells (not recorded which). The origin of the receptors is a woman in her forties or fifties in good health.

The V gene is TRBV6-6, the J gene TRBJ1-6. The CDR3 spans 12 residues. The germline V gene encodes CDR1 MNHNY and CDR2 SVGAGI (reference sequence). The CDR3 is CASSLPSSPLHF.

The chain recombines TRBV27 with TRBJ2-1; TCRdb names TRBD2, which stays unverified in the absence of DNA. This CDR3 contains 14 residues. CDR1 is MNHEY, CDR2 SMNVEV, per germline (reference sequence). The chain's CDR3 is CASSPPAGGGKQFF.

This chain links TRBV2 with TRBJ1-2. Germline V CDR1 and CDR2: SNHLY, FYNNEI. The CDR3 runs to 14 residues. CDR3 region: CASSEALTGFRYTF.

The gene calls are TRBV13 and TRBJ2-7; with no DNA, the TCRdb D assignment of TRBD2 cannot be verified. CDR1 is PRHDT, CDR2 FYEKMQ, per germline (reference sequence). The CDR3 is 18 amino acids. CDR3 residues: CASSFEGLAFSSSYEQYF.

The chain links TRBV9 to TRBJ2-3; lacking DNA, the TRBD2 call made by TCRdb goes unchecked. The CDR3 consists of 14 residues. CDR1 SGDLS and CDR2 YYNGEE come from the germline V gene. The CDR3 loop reads CASSGLAYTDTQYF. The full variable domain, in which reference TRBV9 and TRBJ2-3 provide the parts outside the CDR3, is DSGVTQTPKHLITATGQRVTLRCSPRSGDLSVYWYQQSLDQGLQFLIQYYNGEERAKGNILERFSAQQFPDLHSELNLSSLELGDSALYFCASSGLAYTDTQYFGPGTRLTVL.

This chain joins TRBV5-6 and TRBJ2-5; TCRdb outputs TRBD2, but without DNA this stays unchecked. This CDR3 is built from 13 residues. The germline V gene has CDR1 SGHDT and CDR2 YYEEEE. This CDR3 reads CASRPQREVIQYF.

J is TRBJ1-5 and V is TRBV20-1; as DNA is missing, the TRBD1 call by TCRdb cannot be tested. The CDR3 totals 16 residues. From germline, CDR1 is DFQATT and CDR2 SNEGSKA (reference sequence). The CDR3 reads CSARDELGGYNQPQHF.

The chain is built from TRBV3-1 and TRBJ2-7; TCRdb indicates TRBD2, and absent DNA this call remains unverified. CDR3 length: 14 residues. The germline V gene encodes CDR1 LGHDT and CDR2 YNNKEL (reference sequence). The CDR3 sequence is CASSRLVTLSEQYF.

V and J are TRBV12-3 or TRBV12-4 and TRBJ1-1; there is no DNA to check the TCRdb D call of TRBD1. There are 16 residues in the CDR3. The CDR3 here is CASSPPGQGPNTEAFF.

The rearrangement uses TRBV4-1 and TRBJ2-1; absent DNA, TCRdb's TRBD2 call cannot be checked. Germline CDR1 is MGHRA and CDR2 is YSYEKL. CDR3 length: 17 residues. The CDR3: CASSQGRAAGGSDEQFF.

The chain couples TRBV24-1 to TRBJ2-1. Germline CDR1 reads KGHDR; CDR2 reads SFDVKD. The CDR3 is 15 residues long. The CDR3 loop is CATSGTSSSYNEQFF.

This chain joins TRBV29-1 and TRBJ2-3. The CDR3 totals 12 residues. Germline loops: CDR1 SQVTM, CDR2 ANQGSEA. CDR3 residues: CSASTYTDTQYF.

The chain combines TRBV19 with TRBJ1-5. In germline, CDR1 is LNHDA, CDR2 SQIVND (reference sequence). This CDR3 has 14 residues. CDR3 in amino acids: CASSSVNSNQPQHF. Full variable domain (missing parts from reference TRBV19 and TRBJ1-5): DGGITQSPKYLFRKEGQNVTLSCEQNLNHDAMYWYRQDPGQGLRLIYYSQIVNDFQKGDIAEGYSVSREKKESFPLTVTSAQKNPTAFYLCASSSVNSNQPQHFGDGTRLSIL.

The genes are TRBV5-1 and TRBJ2-1; TCRdb selects TRBD2, and the lack of DNA leaves this call unchecked. The CDR3 is made up of 16 amino acids. Germline V lookup: CDR1 SGHRS, CDR2 YFSETQ. The chain's CDR3 is CASSLVLAGGGDEQFF.

This chain joins TRBV20-1 and TRBJ2-1; the D gene TCRdb calls, TRBD2, cannot be checked with no DNA. Per germline, CDR1 DFQATT and CDR2 SNEGSKA (reference sequence). This CDR3 contains 15 residues. The CDR3 sequence is CSATPGGLAGGPGFF.

This chain uses TRBV6-4 with TRBJ2-1; the D call of TRBD1 rests on TCRdb alone, since no DNA is present to check it. The CDR3 loop spans 13 amino acids. Germline V gene lookup returns CDR1 MRHNA and CDR2 SNTAGT. The CDR3 here is CASSTYRDNEQFF.

The chain's CDR3 is CASSQERRLDTQYF. The chain couples TRBV3-1 to TRBJ2-3. CDR1 and CDR2 from the germline V gene are LGHDT and YNNKEL (reference sequence). CDR3 size: 14 residues.

J is TRBJ2-1 and V is TRBV3-1; there is no DNA to check the TCRdb D call of TRBD1. This CDR3 comprises 14 residues. Germline V CDR1 and CDR2: LGHDT, YNNKEL (reference sequence). The CDR3 loop reads CASSQALGSNEQFF.

The chain has TRBV5-1 and TRBJ2-7. CDR1 SGHRS and CDR2 YFSETQ come from the germline V gene. The CDR3 spans 11 residues. The chain's CDR3 is CASSRLNEQYF.

The chain uses TRBV3-1 and TRBJ2-1; the TCRdb call, TRBD2, lacks DNA for checking. CDR3 length equals 16 residues. Germline V gene lookup returns CDR1 LGHDT and CDR2 YNNKEL (reference sequence). The CDR3 spells CASSQEGVAGVNEQFF.

The rearrangement joins TRBV5-5 to TRBJ2-5; TCRdb outputs TRBD2, but without DNA this stays unchecked. Germline CDR1 and CDR2: SGHKS and YYEKEE (reference sequence). CDR3 size: 17 residues. Here the CDR3 reads CASSPGLAGPAGETQYF.

V is TRBV12-3 or TRBV12-4 and J is TRBJ2-2; without DNA, the TCRdb call of TRBD1 cannot be checked. CDR3 length: 11 residues. The CDR3 reads CAPGRTGELFF.

This sequence joins TRBV24-1 and TRBJ2-2; TCRdb outputs TRBD1, but without DNA this stays unchecked. The CDR3 runs 15 residues. Germline V gene data show CDR1 as KGHDR and CDR2 as SFDVKD. The CDR3 here is CATSEEQGNTGELFF.

The chain is built from TRBV5-1 and TRBJ2-3; TCRdb lists TRBD1, though no DNA is available to test this call. Germline loops: CDR1 SGHRS, CDR2 YFSETQ. The CDR3 extends over 13 amino acids. The CDR3 protein is CASTLTSGDTQYF.

This rearrangement joins TRBV5-1 to TRBJ2-1. Germline loops: CDR1 SGHRS, CDR2 YFSETQ. The CDR3 runs 18 residues. CDR3 residues: CASSFKPRILGVLDEQFF. The entire variable domain, with the rest obtained from reference TRBV5-1 and TRBJ2-1, is as follows: KAGVTQTPRYLIKTRGQQVTLSCSPISGHRSVSWYQQTPGQGLQFLFEYFSETQRNKGNFPGRFSGRQFSNSRSEMNVSTLELGDSALYLCASSFKPRILGVLDEQFFGPGTRLTVL.

This chain links TRBV29-1 with TRBJ2-3. CDR1 and CDR2 (germline): SQVTM, ANQGSEA. The CDR3 is 13 residues long. The CDR3 sequence: CSVAPVSTDTQYF.

The chain is built from TRBV5-6 and TRBJ2-1. The CDR3 length is 15 residues. In germline, CDR1 is SGHDT, CDR2 YYEEEE. This CDR3 is CASSLVSSTGSEQFF.

The rearrangement links TRBV5-1 to TRBJ2-7; the D call of TRBD1 rests on TCRdb alone, since no DNA is present to check it. The CDR3 sequence is 16 residues long. Germline lookup yields CDR1 SGHRS and CDR2 YFSETQ. The CDR3 here is CASSRVPGTVNHEQYF.

The V call is TRBV3-1, the J call TRBJ2-5; the D call from TCRdb, TRBD1, cannot be confirmed without DNA. The CDR3 extends over 13 amino acids. Germline lookup yields CDR1 LGHDT and CDR2 YNNKEL (reference sequence). The chain's CDR3 is CASSTGFQETQYF.